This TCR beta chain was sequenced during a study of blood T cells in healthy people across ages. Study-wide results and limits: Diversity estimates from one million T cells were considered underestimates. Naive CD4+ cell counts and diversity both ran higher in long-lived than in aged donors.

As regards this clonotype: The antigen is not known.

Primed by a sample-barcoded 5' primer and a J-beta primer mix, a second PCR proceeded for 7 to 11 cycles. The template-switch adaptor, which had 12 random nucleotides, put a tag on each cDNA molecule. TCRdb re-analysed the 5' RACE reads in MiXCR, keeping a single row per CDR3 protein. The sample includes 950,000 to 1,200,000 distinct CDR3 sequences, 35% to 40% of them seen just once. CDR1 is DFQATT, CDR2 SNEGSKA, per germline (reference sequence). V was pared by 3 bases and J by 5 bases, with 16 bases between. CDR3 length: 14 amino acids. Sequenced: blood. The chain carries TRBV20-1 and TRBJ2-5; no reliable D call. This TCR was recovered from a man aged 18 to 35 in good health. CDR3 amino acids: CSASSALFGETQYF. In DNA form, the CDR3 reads TGCAGTGCTAGTTCCGCTCTCTTCGGGGAGACCCAGTACTTC.